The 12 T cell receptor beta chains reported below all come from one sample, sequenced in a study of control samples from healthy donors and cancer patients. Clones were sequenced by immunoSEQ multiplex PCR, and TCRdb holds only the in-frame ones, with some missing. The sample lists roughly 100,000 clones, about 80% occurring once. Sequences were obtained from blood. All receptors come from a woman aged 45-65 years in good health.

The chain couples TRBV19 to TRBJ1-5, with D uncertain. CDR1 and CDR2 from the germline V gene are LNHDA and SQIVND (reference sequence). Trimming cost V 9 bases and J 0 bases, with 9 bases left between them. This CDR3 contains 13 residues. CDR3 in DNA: TGTGCCAGCACGGATTTTAGCAATCAGCCCCAGCATTTT. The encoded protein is CASTDFSNQPQHF. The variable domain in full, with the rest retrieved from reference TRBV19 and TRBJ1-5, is DGGITQSPKYLFRKEGQNVTLSCEQNLNHDAMYWYRQDPGQGLRLIYYSQIVNDFQKGDIAEGYSVSREKKESFPLTVTSAQKNPTAFYLCASTDFSNQPQHFGDGTRLSIL.

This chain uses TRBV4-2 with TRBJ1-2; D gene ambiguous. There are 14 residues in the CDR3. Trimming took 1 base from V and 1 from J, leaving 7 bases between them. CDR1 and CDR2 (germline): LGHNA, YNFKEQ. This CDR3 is CASSQVGDNYGYTF. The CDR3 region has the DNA TGTGCCAGCAGCCAAGTCGGGGATAACTATGGCTACACCTTC.

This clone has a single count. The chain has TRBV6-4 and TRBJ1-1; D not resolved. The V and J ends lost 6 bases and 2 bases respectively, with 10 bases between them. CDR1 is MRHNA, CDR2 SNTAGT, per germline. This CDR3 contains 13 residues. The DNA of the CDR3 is TGTGCCAGCAGGGGAACCCTAAACACTGAAGCTTTCTTT. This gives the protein CASRGTLNTEAFF.

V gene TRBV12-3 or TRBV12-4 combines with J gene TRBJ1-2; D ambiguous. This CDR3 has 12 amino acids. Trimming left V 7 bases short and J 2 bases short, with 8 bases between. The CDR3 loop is CASTTWNYGYTF. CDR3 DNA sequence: TGTGCCAGCACTACATGGAACTATGGCTACACCTTC.

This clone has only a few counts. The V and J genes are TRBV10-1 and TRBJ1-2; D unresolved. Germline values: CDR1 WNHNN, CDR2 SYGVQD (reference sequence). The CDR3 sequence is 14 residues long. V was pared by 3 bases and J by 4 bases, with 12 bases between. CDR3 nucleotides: TGCGCCAGCAGTGATAAAGGGTTCATCTATGGCTACACCTTC. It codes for CASSDKGFIYGYTF.

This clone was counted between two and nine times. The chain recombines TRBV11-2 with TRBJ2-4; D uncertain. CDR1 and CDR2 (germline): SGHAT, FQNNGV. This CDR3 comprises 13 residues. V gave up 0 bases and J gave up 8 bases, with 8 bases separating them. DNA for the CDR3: TGTGCCAGCAGCTTAGATATCCGGGACATTCAGTACTTC. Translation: CASSLDIRDIQYF.

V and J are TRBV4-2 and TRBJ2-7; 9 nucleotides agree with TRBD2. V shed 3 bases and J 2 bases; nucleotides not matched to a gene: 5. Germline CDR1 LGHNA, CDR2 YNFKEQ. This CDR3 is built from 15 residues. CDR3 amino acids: CASSQGSSGAYEQYF. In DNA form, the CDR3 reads TGTGCCAGCAGCCAGGGGTCTAGCGGGGCCTACGAGCAGTACTTC.

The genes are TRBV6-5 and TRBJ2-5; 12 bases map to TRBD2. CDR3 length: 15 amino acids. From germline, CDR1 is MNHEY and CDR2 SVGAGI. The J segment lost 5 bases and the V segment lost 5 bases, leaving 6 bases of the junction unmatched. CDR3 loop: CASSPGLAGHETQYF. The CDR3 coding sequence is TGTGCCAGCAGTCCAGGACTAGCGGGACATGAGACCCAGTACTTC.

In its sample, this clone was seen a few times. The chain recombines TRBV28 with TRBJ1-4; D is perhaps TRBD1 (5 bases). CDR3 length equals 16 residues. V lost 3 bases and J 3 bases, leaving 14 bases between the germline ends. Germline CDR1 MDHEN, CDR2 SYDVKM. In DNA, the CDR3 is TGTGCCAGCAGTTTCCGAATTGGAGGGGCTAATGAAAAACTGTTTTTT. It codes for CASSFRIGGANEKLFF.

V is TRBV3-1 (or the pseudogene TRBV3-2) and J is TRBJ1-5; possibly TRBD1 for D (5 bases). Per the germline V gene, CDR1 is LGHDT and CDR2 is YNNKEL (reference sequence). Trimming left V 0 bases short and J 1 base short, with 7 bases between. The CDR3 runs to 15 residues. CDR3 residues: CASSQEGVSNQPQHF. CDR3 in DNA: TGTGCCAGCAGCCAAGAGGGGGTGAGCAATCAGCCCCAGCATTTT.

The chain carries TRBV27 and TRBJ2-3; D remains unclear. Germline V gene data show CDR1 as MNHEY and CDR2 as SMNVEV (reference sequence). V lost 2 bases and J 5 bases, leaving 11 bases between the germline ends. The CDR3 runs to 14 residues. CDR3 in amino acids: CASSLGTHRDTQYF. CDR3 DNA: TGTGCCAGCAGTTTAGGCACGCACAGAGATACGCAGTATTTT.

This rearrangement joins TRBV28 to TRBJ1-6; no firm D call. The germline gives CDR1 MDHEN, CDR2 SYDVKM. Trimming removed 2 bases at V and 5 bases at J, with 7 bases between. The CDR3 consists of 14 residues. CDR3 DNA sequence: TGTGCCAGCAGTTTAAACGGGAATAATTCACCCCTCCACTTT. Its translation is CASSLNGNNSPLHF.